This passage covers 15 T cell receptor beta chains from one sample sequenced in a study of cytomegalovirus exposure and HLA in healthy donors. The PCR had 60 Vbeta and 13 Jbeta primers. Method: immunoSEQ multiplex PCR; TCRdb's copy keeps in-frame clones and lacks some. The sample's table shows tens of thousands of clones. Source material: PBMCs. These receptors were taken from a man aged 40-50 years in good health and CMV-seronegative.

The V call is TRBV28, the J call TRBJ1-4, with unresolved D. Trimming took 6 bases from V and 0 from J, leaving 11 bases between them. The CDR3 contains 15 residues. CDR1 is MDHEN, CDR2 SYDVKM, per germline. CDR3 residues: CASSPPTTTNEKLFF. The CDR3 nucleotides read TGTGCCAGCAGCCCGCCCACAACAACTAATGAAAAACTGTTTTTT.

The genes are TRBV4-1 and TRBJ1-5; 9 bases align to TRBD1. The CDR3 has 17 residues. Losses at the gene ends were 4 bases for V and 4 bases for J; bases not matched to a gene: 11. In germline, CDR1 is MGHRA, CDR2 YSYEKL. For the CDR3, the DNA is TGCGCCAGCAGCCCCGCGCCCGGGACAGGGAGTAATCAGCCCCAGCATTTT. Translating it yields CASSPAPGTGSNQPQHF.

V gene TRBV5-1 combines with J gene TRBJ2-7; a weak D match, TRBD1 (6 bases). V lost 4 bases, J lost 0 bases, and 11 bases lay in between. The CDR3 covers 14 residues. In germline, CDR1 is SGHRS, CDR2 YFSETQ. CDR3 sequence: CASSIPGHSYEQYF. The CDR3 DNA sequence: TGCGCCAGCAGCATCCCGGGACACTCCTACGAGCAGTACTTC.

Details on this clone: One end of the junction is discordant with germline, which a read error may explain. The same CDR3 is also encoded by other DNA sequences in this sample. V usage is TRBV30 and J usage is TRBJ1-6; 7 bases align to TRBD1. The CDR3 has 13 residues. Germline V gene lookup returns CDR1 GTSNPN and CDR2 SVGIG (reference sequence). CDR3 sequence reads: CAWSRQGNSPLHF. In DNA form, the CDR3 reads TGTGCCTGGTCCCGACAGGGAAATTCACCCCTACACTTT. Full variable domain (outside the CDR3, taken from reference TRBV30 and TRBJ1-6): SQTIHQWPATLVQPVGSPLSLECTVEGTSNPNLYWYRQAAGRGLQLLFYSVGIGQISSEVPQNLSASRPQDRQFILSSKKLLLSDSGFYLCAWSRQGNSPLHFGNGTRLTVT.

The chain employs TRBV27 and TRBJ1-1, with 7 nucleotides matching TRBD1. This CDR3 has 13 amino acids. J was trimmed by 4 bases and V by 6 bases; bases with no gene match: 5. Germline V gene lookup returns CDR1 MNHEY and CDR2 SMNVEV (reference sequence). CDR3 amino acids: CASSRTGVTEAFF. CDR3 sequence (DNA): TGTGCCAGCAGCAGAACAGGGGTCACTGAAGCTTTCTTT.

The genes are TRBV7-6 and TRBJ2-7; a possible D gene is TRBD1 (6 bases). The CDR3 runs 13 residues. Germline V gives CDR1 SGHVS, CDR2 FNYEAQ. Between the trimmed V and J ends, which lost 2 bases and 2 bases, there was a span of 7 bases. Written as DNA, the CDR3 is TGTGCCAGCAGCTTAACAGGGACCTACGAGCAGTACTTC. Protein: CASSLTGTYEQYF.

This chain connects TRBV7-8 to TRBJ2-6; D is possibly TRBD1 (6 bases). Trimming removed 4 bases at V and 0 bases at J, with 7 bases between. In germline, CDR1 is SGHVS, CDR2 FQNEAQ. The CDR3 consists of 15 residues. DNA for the CDR3: TGTGCCAGCAGCTACAGGGTCTCTGGGGCCAACGTCCTGACTTTC. This encodes CASSYRVSGANVLTF.

J is TRBJ1-1 and V is TRBV19; D remains unclear. The CDR3 contains 13 residues. V was clipped by 5 bases and J by 1 base, with 8 bases between them. CDR1 and CDR2 from the germline V gene are LNHDA and SQIVND (reference sequence). In DNA, the CDR3 is TGTGCCAGTAGTTCCATGTCGAACACTGAAGCTTTCTTT. It encodes CASSSMSNTEAFF.

The chain links TRBV6-5 to TRBJ1-1; D is uncertain. In germline, CDR1 is MNHEY, CDR2 SVGAGI. Between the trimmed V and J ends, which lost 4 bases and 4 bases, there was a span of 13 bases. This CDR3 contains 14 residues. The CDR3 nucleotides are TGTGCCAGCAGTTCCCCGAGGTTGGGCACTGAAGCTTTCTTT. Residues: CASSSPRLGTEAFF.

The chain recombines TRBV7-8 with TRBJ1-1; D call uncertain. V lost 2 bases and J 2 bases, leaving 12 bases between the germline ends. This CDR3 region has 15 residues. Germline CDR1 and CDR2: SGHVS and FQNEAQ. CDR3 in DNA: TGTGCCAGCAGCTTAAGGTGGGGAGATAACACTGAAGCTTTCTTT. Protein: CASSLRWGDNTEAFF.

This chain joins TRBV27 and TRBJ1-6; D unclear. Germline V gene data show CDR1 as MNHEY and CDR2 as SMNVEV (reference sequence). This CDR3 has 15 residues. Trimming stripped 5 bases from V and 3 bases from J, with 11 bases between. The CDR3 coding sequence is TGTGCCAGCAGTGGCCTCCTCCTCTATAATTCACCCCTCCACTTT. Amino acids: CASSGLLLYNSPLHF.

This chain links TRBV5-8 with TRBJ2-5; 7 nucleotides match TRBD1. Trimming at V came to 9 bases and at J to 3 bases, leaving 8 bases not matched to a gene. The CDR3 runs 13 residues. Germline V gene lookup returns CDR1 SGHTS and CDR2 YDEGEE. The CDR3 DNA is TGTGCCACTAGAAGGACAGGCGAAGAGACCCAGTACTTC. As protein: CATRRTGEETQYF.

The chain uses TRBV7-8 and TRBJ2-1; the D gene is possibly TRBD1 (6 bases). Per germline, CDR1 SGHVS and CDR2 FQNEAQ. This CDR3 has 15 amino acids. V lost 6 bases and J 0 bases, leaving 12 bases between the germline ends. Here the CDR3 reads CASSRGQNSYNEQFF. CDR3 coding DNA: TGTGCCAGCAGTCGCGGACAGAACTCCTACAATGAGCAGTTCTTC.

V gene TRBV9 combines with J gene TRBJ2-5, with 12 positions matching TRBD1. V shed 4 bases and J 4 bases; nucleotides not matched to a gene: 5. Germline V gives CDR1 SGDLS, CDR2 YYNGEE. CDR3 size: 15 residues. This CDR3 reads CASSLGTGGSETQYF. In DNA form, the CDR3 reads TGTGCCAGCAGCTTGGGGACAGGGGGCTCAGAGACCCAGTACTTC.

This rearrangement joins TRBV7-9 to TRBJ1-4; D gene uncertain. Germline CDR1 is SEHNR and CDR2 is FQNEAQ (reference sequence). V shed 6 bases and J shed 8 bases, with 13 bases lying between them. CDR3 length equals 13 residues. The CDR3 coding sequence is TGTGCCAGCAGGCTGGCAGAGGAAGAAAAACTGTTTTTT. Amino acids: CASRLAEEEKLFF.